The 17 T cell receptor beta chains in this list originate from one sample, sequenced in a study of blood T cell repertoires in COVID-19. Produced via immunoSEQ multiplex PCR; TCRdb's table is partial and in-frame only. The table shows 250,000 to 350,000 clones, with 84% occurring only once. The sequencing input was peripheral blood. All receptors come from a person aged 70 to 85 with COVID-19, enrolled during active disease.

As concerns this clone: Relative to the germline gene, one junction end is altered; a read error may explain this. The chain carries TRBV7-3 and TRBJ2-7; 8 positions agree with TRBD1. Germline loops: CDR1 SGHTA, CDR2 FQGTGA. The CDR3 length is 11 residues. CDR3 residues: CASSQGQVLHF. CDR3 coding DNA: TGTGCCAGCAGCCAGGGACAGGTCTTACACTTC.

This chain connects TRBV10-3 to TRBJ1-5; tentative D call: TRBD1 (6 bases). The V gene's germline CDR1 is ENHRY and CDR2 SYGVKD. V lost 4 bases and J 2 bases, leaving 12 bases between the germline ends. The CDR3 covers 15 residues. The CDR3 sequence is CAISGAKGGNQPQHF. The CDR3 DNA reads as TGTGCCATCAGTGGGGCTAAGGGGGGCAATCAGCCCCAGCATTTT.

The V call is TRBV10-3, the J call TRBJ2-7; D perhaps matches TRBD2 (5 bases). V shed 4 bases and J shed 3 bases, with 13 bases lying between them. The CDR3 has 14 residues. Germline V gene lookup returns CDR1 ENHRY and CDR2 SYGVKD. CDR3 bases: TGTGCCATCAGTGGAGGGCAGGTCAACTACGAGCAGTACTTC. It specifies CAISGGQVNYEQYF.

V is TRBV12-5 and J is TRBJ1-5; no reliable D call. The V gene's germline CDR1 is LGHNT and CDR2 FRNRAP. V was clipped by 6 bases and J by 0 bases, with 9 bases between them. The CDR3 is made up of 14 amino acids. The CDR3 loop reads CASGSGNSNQPQHF. The CDR3 bases are TGTGCTAGTGGATCAGGAAATAGCAATCAGCCCCAGCATTTT. The whole variable domain, filled in from reference TRBV12-5 and TRBJ1-5, reads DARVTQTPRHKVTEMGQEVTMRCQPILGHNTVFWYRQTMMQGLELLAYFRNRAPLDDSGMPKDRFSAEMPDATLATLKIQPSEPRDSAVYFCASGSGNSNQPQHFGDGTRLSIL.

V and J are TRBV4-1 and TRBJ2-1; perhaps TRBD1 as D (6 bases). Trimming pared 4 bases from V and 0 bases from J, leaving 7 bases between. Germline CDR1 reads MGHRA; CDR2 reads YSYEKL. This CDR3 comprises 14 residues. The CDR3 sequence is CASSRQDSYNEQFF. CDR3 DNA: TGCGCCAGCAGCCGACAGGACTCCTACAATGAGCAGTTCTTC.

Regarding this clone: Within the sample, other DNA sequences also encode this same CDR3. The chain joins TRBV6-5 to TRBJ1-3; unclear D gene. Germline loops: CDR1 MNHEY, CDR2 SVGAGI. Trimming removed 0 bases from V and 0 bases from J, with 9 bases in between. This CDR3 has 16 residues. The CDR3 DNA sequence: TGTGCCAGCAGTTACTCGAGAGGGAGCTCTGGAAACACCATATATTTT. It translates to CASSYSRGSSGNTIYF.

The chain uses TRBV7-3 and TRBJ1-1; 9 bases agree with TRBD1. The CDR3 covers 16 residues. Germline-derived CDR1 and CDR2 are SGHTA and FQGTGA. Germline trimming cut 5 bases from V and 1 base from J; bases unmatched to any gene: 8. The DNA of the CDR3 is TGTGCCAGCAGCCCCGAACCGGGACAGGGGAACACTGAAGCTTTCTTT. Protein: CASSPEPGQGNTEAFF.

This clone was seen only a few times. The V gene is TRBV7-9, the J gene TRBJ2-1; no firm D call. Germline assignment: CDR1 SEHNR and CDR2 FQNEAQ (reference sequence). V lost 5 bases, J lost 5 bases, and 13 bases lay in between. The CDR3 runs 14 residues. CDR3 coding DNA: TGTGCCAGCAGCCCCCGCCGGAGCGACAATGAGCAGTTCTTC. It yields the protein CASSPRRSDNEQFF.

This clone was seen a single time. The genes are TRBV13 and TRBJ1-1; D gene uncertain. CDR1 and CDR2 from the germline V gene are PRHDT and FYEKMQ (reference sequence). Deletions cut 5 bases from V and 6 bases from J, with 7 bases between. The CDR3 extends over 11 amino acids. CDR3 sequence reads: CASSPGAEAFF. The CDR3 DNA sequence: TGTGCCAGCAGCCCCGGGGCTGAAGCTTTCTTT. The variable domain in full, completed from reference TRBV13 and TRBJ1-1, reads AAGVIQSPRHLIKEKRETATLKCYPIPRHDTVYWYQQGPGQDPQFLISFYEKMQSDKGSIPDRFSAQQFSDYHSELNMSSLELGDSALYFCASSPGAEAFFGQGTRLTVV.

The V and J genes are TRBV28 and TRBJ1-6; D is perhaps TRBD1 (6 bases). With 6 bases removed from V and 5 bases from J, the gap between germline ends came to 20 bases. The germline gives CDR1 MDHEN, CDR2 SYDVKM. The CDR3 contains 17 residues. CDR3 protein: CASSPTLYRVDNSPLHF. The DNA of the CDR3 is TGTGCCAGCAGCCCAACCCTATACAGGGTCGATAATTCACCCCTCCACTTT. The whole variable domain, filled in from reference TRBV28 and TRBJ1-6, reads DVKVTQSSRYLVKRTGEKVFLECVQDMDHENMFWYRQDPGLGLRLIYFSYDVKMKEKGDIPEGYSVSREKKERFSLILESASTNQTSMYLCASSPTLYRVDNSPLHFGNGTRLTVT.

The V call is TRBV4-2, the J call TRBJ2-3; 7 bases match TRBD2. The junction had 10 bases not matched to a gene; V was cut back by 4 bases and J by 3 bases. Germline V gene lookup returns CDR1 LGHNA and CDR2 YNFKEQ. The CDR3 contains 16 residues. CDR3 DNA: TGTGCCAGCAGCCTCCGACTAGGCGGGAGTACAGATACGCAGTATTTT. Translation gives CASSLRLGGSTDTQYF.

This clone was observed a single time. The chain is built from TRBV4-1 and TRBJ1-2; D may be TRBD1 (5 bases). The CDR3 has 14 residues. V was cut by 4 bases and J by 6 bases, with 15 bases left in between. Germline V gives CDR1 MGHRA, CDR2 YSYEKL. The CDR3 sequence: CASSRGEARNGYTF. The CDR3 DNA is TGCGCCAGCAGCCGAGGGGAGGCCCGGAATGGCTACACCTTC.

The genes are TRBV6-6 and TRBJ2-7; 8 bases are shared with TRBD1. Germline V gene data show CDR1 as MNHNY and CDR2 as SVGAGI (reference sequence). V lost 10 bases and J lost 7; bases outside the gene matches: 12. This CDR3 contains 13 residues. CDR3 sequence reads: CATMPTGVGEQYF. The CDR3 DNA is TGTGCCACCATGCCGACAGGGGTGGGAGAGCAGTACTTC.

The chain has TRBV5-1 and TRBJ1-1; no clear D. V was clipped by 6 bases and J by 1 base, with 13 bases between them. The CDR3 is 14 amino acids. Germline V CDR1 and CDR2: SGHRS, YFSETQ. CDR3 sequence (DNA): TGCGCCAGCACACGCTCGTTACAGAACACTGAAGCTTTCTTT. The encoded protein is CASTRSLQNTEAFF.

The gene calls are TRBV11-1 and TRBJ2-1; D perhaps matches TRBD1 (6 bases). Trimming stripped 5 bases from V and 12 bases from J, with 17 bases between. This CDR3 contains 13 residues. Germline assignment: CDR1 SGHAT and CDR2 FQDESV (reference sequence). CDR3: CASSPLRQVGQFF. The CDR3 DNA reads as TGTGCCAGCAGCCCGCTAAGACAGGTGGGGCAGTTCTTC.

The rearrangement joins TRBV7-7 to TRBJ2-1, with 14 bases aligning to TRBD2. Germline lookup yields CDR1 SSHAT and CDR2 FNYEAQ (reference sequence). Germline trimming cut 5 bases from V and 3 bases from J; bases unmatched to any gene: 12. The CDR3 totals 19 residues. The CDR3 region has the DNA TGTGCCAGCAGCCGCGGGACTAGCGGGAGCGGGAGGGGCTACAATGAGCAGTTCTTC. Translation: CASSRGTSGSGRGYNEQFF.

CDR3: CASTKQGNYGYTF. Here the CDR3 DNA reads TGTGCCAGCACCAAACAGGGTAACTATGGCTACACCTTC. The chain links TRBV7-9 to TRBJ1-2, with a weak D call TRBD1 (6 bases). The CDR3 spans 13 residues. The germline V gene encodes CDR1 SEHNR and CDR2 FQNEAQ (reference sequence). V was trimmed by 7 bases and J by 1 base, leaving 10 bases between them. The variable domain in full, with the rest retrieved from reference TRBV7-9 and TRBJ1-2, is DTGVSQNPRHKITKRGQNVTFRCDPISEHNRLYWYRQTLGQGPEFLTYFQNEAQLEKSRLLSDRFSAERPKGSFSTLEIQRTEQGDSAMYLCASTKQGNYGYTFGSGTRLTVV.